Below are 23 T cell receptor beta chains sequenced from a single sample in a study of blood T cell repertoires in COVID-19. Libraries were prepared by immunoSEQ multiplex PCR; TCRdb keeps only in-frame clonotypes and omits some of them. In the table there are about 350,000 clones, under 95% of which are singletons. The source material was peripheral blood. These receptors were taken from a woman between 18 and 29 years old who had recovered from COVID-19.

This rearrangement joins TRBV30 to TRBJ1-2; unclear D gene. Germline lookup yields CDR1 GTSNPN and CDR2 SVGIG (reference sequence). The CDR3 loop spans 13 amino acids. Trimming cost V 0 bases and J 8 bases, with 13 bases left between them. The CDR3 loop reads CAWSVRLVGGYTF. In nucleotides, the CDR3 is TGTGCCTGGAGTGTACGGCTGGTCGGGGGCTACACCTTC.

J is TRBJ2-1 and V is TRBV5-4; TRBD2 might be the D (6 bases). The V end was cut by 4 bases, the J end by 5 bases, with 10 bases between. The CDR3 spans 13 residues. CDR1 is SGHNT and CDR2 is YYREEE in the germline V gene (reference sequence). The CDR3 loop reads CASSPGLNNEQFF. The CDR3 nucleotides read TGTGCCAGCAGCCCAGGACTAAACAATGAGCAGTTCTTC.

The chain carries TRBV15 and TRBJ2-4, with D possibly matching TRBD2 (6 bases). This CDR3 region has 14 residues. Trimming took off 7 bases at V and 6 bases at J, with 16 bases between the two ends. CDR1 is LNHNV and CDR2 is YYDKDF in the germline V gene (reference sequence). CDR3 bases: TGTGCCACCACTACCCCCGGGGGACGAAACATTCAGTACTTC. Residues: CATTTPGGRNIQYF.

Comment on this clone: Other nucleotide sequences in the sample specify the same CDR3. The CDR3 DNA reads TGTGCCAGCAGTTTCTCAGGGGATCAGCCCCAGCATTTT. Translating it yields CASSFSGDQPQHF. The gene calls are TRBV12-3 or TRBV12-4 and TRBJ1-5; weak D call: TRBD1 (6 bases). This CDR3 is built from 13 residues. Trimming took off 3 bases at V and 5 bases at J, with 8 bases between the two ends.

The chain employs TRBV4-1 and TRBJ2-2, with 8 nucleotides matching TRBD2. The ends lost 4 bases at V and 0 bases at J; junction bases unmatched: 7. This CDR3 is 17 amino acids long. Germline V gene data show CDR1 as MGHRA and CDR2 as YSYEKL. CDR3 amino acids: CASSLRPLAANTGELFF. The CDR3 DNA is TGCGCCAGCAGCCTTCGCCCACTAGCGGCGAACACCGGGGAGCTGTTTTTT.

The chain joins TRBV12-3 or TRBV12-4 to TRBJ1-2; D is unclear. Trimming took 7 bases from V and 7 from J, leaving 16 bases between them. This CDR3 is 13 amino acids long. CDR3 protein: CASNHPGGGGYTF. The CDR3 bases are TGTGCCAGCAATCACCCCGGAGGTGGTGGCTACACCTTC.

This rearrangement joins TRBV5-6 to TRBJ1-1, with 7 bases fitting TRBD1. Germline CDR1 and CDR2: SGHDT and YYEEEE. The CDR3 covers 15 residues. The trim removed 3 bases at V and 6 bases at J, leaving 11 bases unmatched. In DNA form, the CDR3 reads TGTGCCAGCAGCTATGGGACATCCAGGGGGGCTGAAGCTTTCTTT. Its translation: CASSYGTSRGAEAFF.

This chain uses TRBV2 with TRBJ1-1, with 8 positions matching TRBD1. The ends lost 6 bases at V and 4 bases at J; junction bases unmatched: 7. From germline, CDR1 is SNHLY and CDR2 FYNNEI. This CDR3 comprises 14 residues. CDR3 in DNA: TGTGCCAGCAGCAAGACAGGGGTGATCACTGAAGCTTTCTTT. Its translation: CASSKTGVITEAFF.

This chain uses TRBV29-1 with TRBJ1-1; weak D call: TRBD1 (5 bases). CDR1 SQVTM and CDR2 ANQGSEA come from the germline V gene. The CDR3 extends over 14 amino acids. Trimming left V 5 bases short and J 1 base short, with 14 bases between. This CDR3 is CSVSNLQGNTEAFF. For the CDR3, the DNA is TGCAGCGTTTCCAACCTTCAGGGGAACACTGAAGCTTTCTTT.

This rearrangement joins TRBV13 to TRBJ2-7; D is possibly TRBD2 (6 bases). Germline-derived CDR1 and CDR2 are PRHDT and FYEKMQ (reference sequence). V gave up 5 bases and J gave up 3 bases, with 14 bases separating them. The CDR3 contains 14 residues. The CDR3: CASSGWDSGYEQYV. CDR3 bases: TGTGCCAGCAGCGGTTGGGACTCGGGCTACGAGCAGTACGTC.

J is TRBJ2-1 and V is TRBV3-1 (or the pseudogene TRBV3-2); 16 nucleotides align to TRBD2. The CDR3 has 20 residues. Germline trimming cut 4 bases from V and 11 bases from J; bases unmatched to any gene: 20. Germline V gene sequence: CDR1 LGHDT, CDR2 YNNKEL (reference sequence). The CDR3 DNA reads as TGTGCCAGCAGCCCTCGCCCGGGACTAGCGGGAGGGCCCCAGACAAACAAGCAGTTCTTC. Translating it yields CASSPRPGLAGGPQTNKQFF.

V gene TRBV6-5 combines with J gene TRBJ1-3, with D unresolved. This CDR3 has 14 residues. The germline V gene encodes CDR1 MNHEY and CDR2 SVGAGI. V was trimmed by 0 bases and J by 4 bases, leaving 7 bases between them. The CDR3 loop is CASSYSMQGNTIYF. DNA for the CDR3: TGTGCCAGCAGTTACTCGATGCAGGGAAACACCATATATTTT.

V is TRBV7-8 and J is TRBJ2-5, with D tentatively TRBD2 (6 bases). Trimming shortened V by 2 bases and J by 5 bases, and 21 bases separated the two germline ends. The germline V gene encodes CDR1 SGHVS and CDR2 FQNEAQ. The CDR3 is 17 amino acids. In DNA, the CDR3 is TGTGCCAGCAGCTTAAGAGGGAGGAAAGGACCCCAGGAGACCCAGTACTTC. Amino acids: CASSLRGRKGPQETQYF.

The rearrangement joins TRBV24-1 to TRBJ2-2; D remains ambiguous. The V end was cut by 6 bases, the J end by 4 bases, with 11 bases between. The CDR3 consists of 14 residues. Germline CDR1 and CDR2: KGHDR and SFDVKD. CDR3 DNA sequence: TGTGCCACCAGTACACAGCTATTCACCGGGGAGCTGTTTTTT. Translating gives CATSTQLFTGELFF.

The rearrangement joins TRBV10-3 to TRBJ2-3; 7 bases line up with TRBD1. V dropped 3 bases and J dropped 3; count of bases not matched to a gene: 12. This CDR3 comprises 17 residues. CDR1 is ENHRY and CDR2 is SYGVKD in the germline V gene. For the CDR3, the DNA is TGTGCCATCAGTGATAACAACAGGGGAAGTAGGACAGATACGCAGTATTTT. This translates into CAISDNNRGSRTDTQYF.

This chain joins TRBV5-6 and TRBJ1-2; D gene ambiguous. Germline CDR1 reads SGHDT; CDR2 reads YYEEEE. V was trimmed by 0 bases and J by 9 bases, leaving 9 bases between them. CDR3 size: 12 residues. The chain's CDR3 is CASSLALARYTF. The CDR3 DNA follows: TGTGCCAGCAGCTTGGCCCTTGCGCGCTACACCTTC.

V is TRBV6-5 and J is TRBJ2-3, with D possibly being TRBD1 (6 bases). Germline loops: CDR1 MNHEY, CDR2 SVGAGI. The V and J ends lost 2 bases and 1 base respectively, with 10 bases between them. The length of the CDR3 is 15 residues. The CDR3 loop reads CASSYLSGGTDTQYF. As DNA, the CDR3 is TGTGCCAGCAGTTACCTGTCAGGGGGCACAGATACGCAGTATTTT.

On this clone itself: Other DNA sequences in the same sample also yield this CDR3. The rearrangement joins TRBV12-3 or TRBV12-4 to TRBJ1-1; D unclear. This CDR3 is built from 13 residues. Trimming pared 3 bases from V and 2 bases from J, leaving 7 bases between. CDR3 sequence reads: CASSFRGNTEAFF. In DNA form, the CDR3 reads TGTGCCAGCAGTTTTCGGGGTAACACTGAAGCTTTCTTT.

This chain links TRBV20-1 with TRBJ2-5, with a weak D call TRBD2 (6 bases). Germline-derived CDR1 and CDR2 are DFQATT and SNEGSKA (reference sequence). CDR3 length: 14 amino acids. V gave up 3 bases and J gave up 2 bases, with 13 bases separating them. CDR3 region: CSASADYPQETQYF. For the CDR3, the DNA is TGCAGTGCTAGTGCGGACTACCCGCAAGAGACCCAGTACTTC.

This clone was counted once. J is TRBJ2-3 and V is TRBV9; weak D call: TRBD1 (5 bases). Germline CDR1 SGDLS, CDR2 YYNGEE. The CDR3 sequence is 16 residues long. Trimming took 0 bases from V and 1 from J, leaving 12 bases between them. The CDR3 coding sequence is TGTGCCAGCAGCGTAGGATACGACAGACGCACAGATACGCAGTATTTT. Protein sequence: CASSVGYDRRTDTQYF.

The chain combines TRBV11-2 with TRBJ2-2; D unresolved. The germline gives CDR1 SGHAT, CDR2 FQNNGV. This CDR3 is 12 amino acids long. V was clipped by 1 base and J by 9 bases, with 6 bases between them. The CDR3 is CASSLGGRELFF. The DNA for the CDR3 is TGTGCCAGCAGCTTAGGAGGAAGGGAGCTGTTTTTT.

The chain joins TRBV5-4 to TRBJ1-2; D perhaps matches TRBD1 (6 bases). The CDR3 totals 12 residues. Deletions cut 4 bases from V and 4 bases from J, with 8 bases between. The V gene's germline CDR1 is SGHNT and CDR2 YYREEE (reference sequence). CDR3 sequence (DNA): TGTGCCAGCAGCCCGGACAGCTATGGCTACACCTTC. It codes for CASSPDSYGYTF.

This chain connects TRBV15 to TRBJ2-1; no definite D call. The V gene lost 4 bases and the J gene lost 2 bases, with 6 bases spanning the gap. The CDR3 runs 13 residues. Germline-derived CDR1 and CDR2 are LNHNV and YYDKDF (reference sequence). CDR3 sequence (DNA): TGTGCCACCAGCATAGTCCCCTACAATGAGCAGTTCTTC. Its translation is CATSIVPYNEQFF.